Presented here are 4 T cell receptor beta chains from one specimen sequenced in a study of blood T cell repertoires in COVID-19. Here immunoSEQ multiplex PCR was the method, and the copy in TCRdb shows in-frame clones only, minus some. The table shows 350,000 to 550,000 clones, with about 85% occurring only once. Source material: PBMCs or T cells enriched from blood (not recorded which). These receptors all come from a woman between 18 and 29 years old with acute COVID-19.

The chain joins TRBV18 to TRBJ2-5; TRBD1 aligns across 7 bases. The CDR3 extends over 14 amino acids. The germline V gene encodes CDR1 KGHSH and CDR2 LQKENI. Trimming at V came to 0 bases and at J to 5 bases, leaving 3 bases not matched to a gene. In DNA form, the CDR3 reads TGTGCCAGCTCACCACCAGGGGGCAGGGAGACCCAGTACTTC. This translates into CASSPPGGRETQYF.

This CDR3 reads CASSRGGVGSYNEQFF. As DNA, the CDR3 is TGCGCCAGCAGTCGAGGTGGCGTTGGGTCCTACAATGAGCAGTTCTTC. The J gene is TRBJ2-1, the V gene TRBV5-1, with no clear D. The CDR3 is 16 amino acids. From germline, CDR1 is SGHRS and CDR2 YFSETQ. V lost 5 bases, J lost 1 base, and 16 bases lay in between.

This clone was seen a few times. The V and J genes are TRBV18 and TRBJ2-2, with D maybe TRBD1 (5 bases). The length of the CDR3 is 15 residues. V lost 4 bases and J lost 2, with 11 bases in between. In germline, CDR1 is KGHSH, CDR2 LQKENI. CDR3 bases: TGTGCCAGCTCACTTCGGACACCCAACACCGGGGAGCTGTTTTTT. This sequence encodes CASSLRTPNTGELFF.

Comments on this clone: Within the sample, other DNA sequences also encode this same CDR3. V and J are TRBV28 and TRBJ1-5, with D perhaps matching TRBD1 (5 bases). Germline CDR1 is MDHEN and CDR2 is SYDVKM. The CDR3 sequence is 14 residues long. V lost 3 bases and J lost 2, with 8 bases in between. The CDR3 DNA is TGTGCCAGCAGTTTGGGGGGAGGCAATCAGCCCCAGCATTTT. Its translation is CASSLGGGNQPQHF. The variable domain in full, completed from reference TRBV28 and TRBJ1-5, reads DVKVTQSSRYLVKRTGEKVFLECVQDMDHENMFWYRQDPGLGLRLIYFSYDVKMKEKGDIPEGYSVSREKKERFSLILESASTNQTSMYLCASSLGGGNQPQHFGDGTRLSIL.